Listed below are T cell receptor beta chains from one sample, sequenced in a study of blood T cell repertoires in COVID-19. Clones were sequenced by immunoSEQ multiplex PCR, and TCRdb holds only the in-frame ones, with some missing. The repertoire has about 190,000 clones, approximately 85% of them found once; the top ten carry 4.5% to 6%. The sample taken for sequencing was peripheral blood. The receptors originated from a woman between 70 and 85 years old with active or convalescent COVID-19. CDR3s include the opening cysteine and the closing phenylalanine or tryptophan. A D gene is named only where the DNA matches it firmly. Where a row states a size, it is once, few, many or the class of an expanded clone; other rows omit it.

TRBJ2-3 TRBV29-1 NA TRBD2 TGCAGCGTTTTCGGGGGGAACACAGATACGCAGTATTTT CSVFGGNTDTQYF
TRBJ2-5 TRBV7-3 once NA TGTGCCAGCAGCTTACGGGGGAACTTCCAAGAGACCCAGTACTTC CASSLRGNFQETQYF
TRBJ2-1 TRBV20-1 NA NA TGCAGTGCAAGCCAGGGGAATGAGCAGTTCTTC CSASQGNEQFF
TRBJ2-7 TRBV27 NA NA TGTGCCAGCAGTCCGCACATGGTTAACTCCTACGAGCAGTACTTC CASSPHMVNSYEQYF
TRBJ2-5 TRBV5-1 NA TRBD2 TGCGCCAGCAGCCGACTCCTCAGCGCGGGAGTAGGGGAGACCCAGTACTTC CASSRLLSAGVGETQYF
TRBJ1-3 TRBV3-1/TRBV3-2 NA NA TGTGCCAGCAGCCAAGGAGACACAACCCTTGGAAACACCATATATTTT CASSQGDTTLGNTIYF
TRBJ2-1 TRBV5-1 NA NA TGCGCCAGCAGCTTGGTTAGCTCCTTAAGCTCCTACAATGAGCAGTTCTTC CASSLVSSLSSYNEQFF
TRBJ1-5 TRBV18 NA TRBD1 TGTGCCAGCTCACCGACAGGGAACAATCAGCCCCAGCATTTT CASSPTGNNQPQHF
TRBJ1-2 TRBV11-2 NA NA TGTGCCAGCAGCAAACTCGGGGAGGGGGACAATCGCTACACCTTC CASSKLGEGDNRYTF
TRBJ2-5 TRBV11-3 NA TRBD2 TGTGCCAGCAGCGCGGGACTAGAAAGAAGAGAGACCCAGTACTTC CASSAGLERRETQYF
TRBJ2-2 TRBV7-6 NA NA TGTGCCAGCAGCTCCCCTTTTAGGGGGGGGCGTCGGACCGGGGAGCTGTTTTTT CASSSPFRGGRRTGELFF
TRBJ1-4 TRBV5-4 NA NA TGTGCCAGCTCGATGGGGGGGGGTAATGAAAAACTGTTTTTT CASSMGGGNEKLFF
TRBJ1-2 TRBV28 NA TRBD1 TGTGCCAGCAGTCCCACGGGACAGGAAAACTATGGCTACACCTTC CASSPTGQENYGYTF
TRBJ2-5 TRBV9 NA NA TGTGCCAGCAGCGTAGAAGGTGGCGGAGAGACCCAGTACTTC CASSVEGGGETQYF
TRBJ2-1 TRBV14 NA TRBD2 TGTGCCAGCAGCCTGAGACGCCCAGGGACTAGCGGGAGTCAGGATTACAATGAGCAGTTCTTC CASSLRRPGTSGSQDYNEQFF
TRBJ2-3 TRBV5-4 once TRBD2 TGTGCCAGCAGCTCCGGACTAGGTATGGGCACAGATACGCAGTATTTT CASSSGLGMGTDTQYF
TRBJ2-1 TRBV5-5 NA TRBD2 TGTGCCAGCAGCGAAGGACTAGCGGGCTACAATGAGCAGTTCTTC CASSEGLAGYNEQFF
TRBJ1-2 TRBV21-1 NA NA TGTGCCAGCATCAGGGGAGGGTTTCCCCACGACTATGGCTACACCTTC CASIRGGFPHDYGYTF
TRBJ2-5 TRBV5-1 NA NA TGCGCCAGCAGCTTGGCACAAGAGACCCAGTACTTC CASSLAQETQYF
TRBJ2-5 TRBV5-1 NA TRBD1 TGCGCCAGCAGCTCACCGGGACAGGGTCCCGAGACCCAGTACTTC CASSSPGQGPETQYF
TRBJ1-6 TRBV28 NA NA TGTGCCAGCAGAGGTGCGGGACGGACGAATTCACCCCTCCACTTT CASRGAGRTNSPLHF
TRBJ2-6 TRBV18 NA TRBD2 TGTGCCAGCTCACCCGGGGGGGGGACCTCCGACGGCTCTGGGGCCAACGTCCTGACTTTC CASSPGGGTSDGSGANVLTF
TRBJ2-7 TRBV30 NA NA TGTGCCTGGGGGAGACAGAGCTCCTACGAGCAGTACTTC CAWGRQSSYEQYF
TRBJ2-3 TRBV9 NA TRBD2 TGTGCCAGCAGCGTAGGGACTAGGAGCACAGATACGCAGTATTTT CASSVGTRSTDTQYF
TRBJ2-5 TRBV18 once TRBD1 TGTGCCAGCTCACCAGGACAGGGGAGGGGGACCCAGTACTTC CASSPGQGRGTQYF
TRBJ1-1 TRBV11-3 NA NA TGTGCCAGCAGCCGTACAGGGACAAGCACTGAAGCTTTCTTT CASSRTGTSTEAFF
TRBJ1-2 TRBV2 NA TRBD1 TGTGCCAGCAGGGACAGGACCGGAGGGGGTGAAGTGTGGGGCTACACCTTC CASRDRTGGGEVWGYTF
TRBJ1-5 TRBV27 NA NA TGTGCCAGCAGTTTGACACCCTGGGGCAATCAGCCCCAGCATTTT CASSLTPWGNQPQHF
TRBJ2-7 TRBV7-5 NA NA TGTGCCAGAAGCTTAGGTAGGCAGGGAATGACCTACGAGCAGTACTTC CARSLGRQGMTYEQYF
TRBJ1-1 TRBV15 NA TRBD1 TGTGCCACCAGCAATCGACAGGGAAGGAGCACTGAAGCTTTCTTT CATSNRQGRSTEAFF
TRBJ2-1 TRBV28 NA NA TGTGCCAGCAGTCGCCCCAAGCCGAGGAGTAACGATGAGCAGTTCTTC CASSRPKPRSNDEQFF
TRBJ2-7 TRBV18 NA TRBD2 TGTGCCAGCTCACCGCGGACTAGCGGGAGCGACGAGCAGTACTTC CASSPRTSGSDEQYF
TRBJ1-6 TRBV3-1/TRBV3-2 NA NA TGTGCCAGCGCGGACAGATGGGGTTCACCCCTCCACTTT CASADRWGSPLHF
TRBJ2-1 TRBV3-1/TRBV3-2 NA TRBD2 TGTGCCAGCAGCATTCCGGGACTAGCGGGAGATGAGCAGTTCTTC CASSIPGLAGDEQFF
TRBJ2-7 TRBV2 NA TRBD1 TGTGCCAGCAGTGGAGGACAGGGTCACGAGCAGTACTTC CASSGGQGHEQYF
TRBJ2-1 TRBV28 NA TRBD1 TGTGCCAGCAGTGTCCCGGGACAGAGATACAATGAGCAGTTCTTC CASSVPGQRYNEQFF
TRBJ2-2 TRBV19 NA NA TGTGCCAGTAGTATAGATGGCCAGGGAGGAGGTACCGGGGAGCTGTTTTTT CASSIDGQGGGTGELFF
TRBJ2-5 TRBV18 NA NA TGTGCCAGCCAGGGGATTTCACAAGAGACCCAGTACTTC CASQGISQETQYF
TRBJ1-3 TRBV30 few NA TGTGCCTGGAGCGCCTTGAGGGGGACCAACTCTGGAAACACCATATATTTT CAWSALRGTNSGNTIYF
TRBJ2-7 TRBV7-9 NA NA TGTGCCAGCAGCTCGGGATCGTGGGTATACGAGCAGTACTTC CASSSGSWVYEQYF
TRBJ2-1 TRBV2 NA NA TGTGCCAGCAGGGAAATGAGCTCCTACAATGAGCAGTTCTTC CASREMSSYNEQFF
TRBJ2-7 TRBV19 NA NA TGTGCCAGTAGCTTGGGACTCCCGAGCTCCTACGAGCAGTACTTC CASSLGLPSSYEQYF
TRBJ2-3 TRBV5-1 NA NA TGCGCCAGCAAAATCCGGGACACAGATACGCAGTATTTT CASKIRDTDTQYF
TRBJ2-7 TRBV11-2 NA TRBD2 TGTGCCAGCAGCCCCGATAACGGGAGGGGCGAGCAGTACTTC CASSPDNGRGEQYF
TRBJ2-7 TRBV6-2/TRBV6-3 NA NA TGTGCCAGCAGTTACTGGGGCGCGCGGAGCTACGAGCAGTACTTC CASSYWGARSYEQYF
TRBJ2-5 TRBV6-6 NA TRBD2 TGTGCCAGTTCCCGCCCCGGGGGGCAAGAGACCCAGTACTTC CASSRPGGQETQYF
TRBJ1-1 TRBV9 NA TRBD1 TGTGCCAGCAGCGTGGGACAGGGTACTGAAGCTTTCTTT CASSVGQGTEAFF
TRBJ2-7 TRBV18 NA NA TGTGCCAGCTCACCCCACTCCTACGAGCAGTACTTC CASSPHSYEQYF
TRBJ2-7 TRBV30 once NA TGTGCCTGGAGTCTAGCTGGGGCCTACGAGCAGTACTTC CAWSLAGAYEQYF
TRBJ1-1 TRBV7-9 NA NA TGTGCCAGCAGCTTTCAATCCGGAGGGGCCGGGGCTGAAGCTTTCTTT CASSFQSGGAGAEAFF
TRBJ2-7 TRBV6-6 once TRBD2 TGTGCCAGCAGTTACTCTGGCGGGGGGTCACCTATCGAGCAGTACTTC CASSYSGGGSPIEQYF